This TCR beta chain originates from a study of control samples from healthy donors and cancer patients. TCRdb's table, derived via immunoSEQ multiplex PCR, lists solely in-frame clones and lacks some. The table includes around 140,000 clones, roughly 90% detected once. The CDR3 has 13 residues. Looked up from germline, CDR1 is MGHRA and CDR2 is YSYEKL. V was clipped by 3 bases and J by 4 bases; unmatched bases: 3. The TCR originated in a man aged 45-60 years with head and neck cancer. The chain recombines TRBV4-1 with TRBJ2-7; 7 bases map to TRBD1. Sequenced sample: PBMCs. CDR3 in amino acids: CASSQDRFYEQYF. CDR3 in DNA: TGCGCCAGCAGCCAGGACAGGTTTTACGAGCAGTACTTC.